This TCR beta chain was sequenced during a study of regulatory T cells in long-lasting Graves disease. The TCR beta library used iRepertoire HTBI primers with Arm-PCR amplification of CDR3. TCRdb re-called the multiplex PCR reads through MiXCR, storing one row per CDR3 protein. The sample has under 450,000 distinct CDR3 sequences, around 24% seen once. Time point described: persistent/refractory GD, antithyroid drugs over 5 years with positive TRAb. There was RNA extracted from PBMCs, and the TCR library was made from it. V lost 4 bases to trimming and J lost 5 bases; unmatched junction nucleotides: 2. This CDR3 is 14 amino acids long. Germline-derived CDR1 and CDR2 are MNHNS and SASEGT. In its sample, this clonotype was seen a few times.

The chain employs TRBV6-1 and TRBJ1-5, with 10 bases that match TRBD1. The sequence was obtained from a female donor with Graves disease. This specimen consisted of peripheral blood mononuclear cells (PBMCs), obtained when the disease was refractory, from a patient treated with antithyroid drugs. The CDR3 protein is CASSGGQGHQPQHF. CDR3 coding DNA: TGTGCCAGCAGTGGGGGACAGGGGCATCAGCCCCAGCATTTT.